These 19 T cell receptor beta chains were sequenced from one sample in a study of T cell repertoires in cytomegalovirus infection. From the reads, TCRdb called clonotypes with MiXCR, one entry per CDR3 protein. The table records roughly 990,000 distinct CDR3 sequences, less than 35% of them present only once. These receptors have no identified antigens. Sequenced material: cultured CD8+ T cells from PBMCs, taken from culture after CMV antigen stimulation. The receptors were sampled from a human donor in good health (CMV status not recorded). Some clones in this sample may be carry-over from other donors' samples.

Only a few counts were recorded for this clonotype. This sequence joins TRBV20-1 and TRBJ2-3; 8 bases agree with TRBD2. Germline trimming cut 0 bases from V and 2 bases from J; bases unmatched to any gene: 7. The CDR3 covers 16 residues. Germline V gene lookup returns CDR1 DFQATT and CDR2 SNEGSKA (reference sequence). CDR3 residues: CSARDWVAGSTDTQYF. As DNA, the CDR3 is TGCAGTGCTAGAGATTGGGTAGCGGGGTCCACAGATACGCAGTATTTT.

This clonotype was observed many times. CDR3 amino acids: CASSLDGRTFGEKLFF. As DNA, the CDR3 is TGTGCCAGCAGCTTAGATGGAAGGACCTTTGGTGAAAAACTGTTTTTT. This rearrangement joins TRBV7-2 to TRBJ1-4; D ambiguous. The CDR3 sequence is 16 residues long. Trimming took 1 base from V and 7 from J, leaving 16 bases between them. The germline CDR1 and CDR2 sequences are SGHTA and FQGNSA.

J is TRBJ2-5 and V is TRBV5-1, with D hard to call. The CDR3 totals 13 residues. Germline assignment: CDR1 SGHRS and CDR2 YFSETQ. V was pared by 0 bases and J by 10 bases, with 13 bases between. The CDR3 DNA reads as TGCGCCAGCAGCTTGGCCCAGGAAGGTATCCAGTACTTC. Translation: CASSLAQEGIQYF.

This clonotype has at least ten counts. The V and J genes are TRBV7-2 and TRBJ2-7, with D maybe TRBD2 (6 bases). The CDR3 is 16 amino acids. V lost 4 bases and J lost 3, with 19 bases in between. From germline, CDR1 is SGHTA and CDR2 FQGNSA. In DNA form, the CDR3 reads TGTGCCAGCAGCTCCTTGGAGGGGCCCGAATACTACGAGCAGTACGTC. Translation: CASSSLEGPEYYEQYV.

This clonotype was found many times. This chain links TRBV7-2 with TRBJ1-1; 7 nucleotides align to TRBD1. This CDR3 is 14 amino acids long. J was trimmed by 4 bases and V by 2 bases; bases with no gene match: 4. CDR1 and CDR2 from the germline V gene are SGHTA and FQGNSA. The CDR3 nucleotides read TGTGCCAGCAGCTTAAAGGGACAGTTCACTGAAGCTTTCTTT. Residues: CASSLKGQFTEAFF. Combining the CDR3 with reference TRBV7-2 and TRBJ1-1 gives the whole variable domain GAGVSQSPSNKVTEKGKDVELRCDPISGHTALYWYRQSLGQGLEFLIYFQGNSAPDKSGLPSDRFSAERTGGSVSTLTIQRTQQEDSAVYLCASSLKGQFTEAFFGQGTRLTVV.

This clonotype was detected only a few times. The V gene is TRBV19, the J gene TRBJ2-1; 14 bases match TRBD2. J was trimmed by 8 bases and V by 3 bases; bases with no gene match: 18. The CDR3 runs 20 residues. Germline V gene sequence: CDR1 LNHDA, CDR2 SQIVND (reference sequence). The CDR3: CASSMVAGTSGGPRAHEQFF. The CDR3, as DNA: TGTGCCAGTAGTATGGTAGCCGGGACTAGCGGGGGCCCCAGGGCCCATGAGCAGTTCTTC.

This clonotype was recorded at least ten times. CDR3 protein: CASSPGARETQYF. In DNA form, the CDR3 reads TGTGCCAGCAGTCCAGGGGCGCGGGAGACCCAGTACTTC. This chain joins TRBV5-6 and TRBJ2-5; D possibly corresponds to TRBD1 (6 bases). The CDR3 is 13 residues long. CDR1 and CDR2 (germline): SGHDT, YYEEEE. V lost 5 bases, J lost 5 bases, and 13 bases lay in between. The full variable domain, in which reference TRBV5-6 and TRBJ2-5 provide the parts outside the CDR3, is DAGVTQSPTHLIKTRGQQVTLRCSPKSGHDTVSWYQQALGQGPQFIFQYYEEEERQRGNFPDRFSGHQFPNYSSELNVNALLLGDSALYLCASSPGARETQYFGPGTRLLVL.

V and J are TRBV27 and TRBJ2-7; 11 nucleotides line up with TRBD1. J lost 9 bases, V lost 3 bases, and 13 bases had no gene match. Germline CDR1 MNHEY, CDR2 SMNVEV (reference sequence). This CDR3 has 16 residues. The CDR3 spells CASSFTPGQGVCGQYF. The CDR3 region has the DNA TGTGCCAGCAGTTTCACCCCGGGACAGGGGGTTTGCGGGCAGTACTTC.

V is TRBV6-2 or TRBV6-3 and J is TRBJ1-2; 8 bases map to TRBD1. J lost 3 bases, V lost 0 bases, and 3 bases had no gene match. The CDR3 runs 15 residues. Germline loops: CDR1 MNHEY, CDR2 SVGEGT. The CDR3 is CASSYSTGAYYGYTF. In DNA, the CDR3 is TGTGCCAGCAGTTACTCGACAGGGGCCTACTATGGCTACACCTTC.

In this sample, this clonotype turned up many times. The rearrangement joins TRBV7-9 to TRBJ1-1; a weak D match, TRBD1 (5 bases). The CDR3 totals 13 residues. The germline V gene encodes CDR1 SEHNR and CDR2 FQNEAQ (reference sequence). V lost 5 bases and J lost 6, with 13 bases in between. The CDR3, as DNA: TGTGCCAGCAGCCTCCGAGGGGACGCTGAAGCTTTCTTT. Protein sequence: CASSLRGDAEAFF.

The chain links TRBV6-1 to TRBJ2-1; D is undetermined. The CDR3 covers 13 residues. Germline values: CDR1 MNHNS, CDR2 SASEGT. V lost 3 bases, J lost 1 base, and 4 bases lay in between. The CDR3 protein is CASSDLSYNEQFF. In nucleotides, the CDR3 is TGTGCCAGCAGTGACCTTTCCTACAATGAGCAGTTCTTC.

This chain uses TRBV7-2 with TRBJ2-2; 9 nucleotides align to TRBD2. Losses at the gene ends were 4 bases for V and 6 bases for J; bases not matched to a gene: 3. CDR3 length: 14 amino acids. CDR1 is SGHTA, CDR2 FQGNSA, per germline. CDR3 sequence: CASSYGGGAGELFF. The CDR3 DNA reads as TGTGCCAGCAGCTATGGCGGGGGGGCCGGGGAGCTGTTTTTT.

This clonotype was detected many times. The V call is TRBV6-5, the J call TRBJ2-1; D gene ambiguous. V lost 2 bases, J lost 9 bases, and 14 bases lay in between. The CDR3 extends over 14 amino acids. CDR1 is MNHEY and CDR2 is SVGAGI in the germline V gene. The CDR3 bases are TGTGCCAGCAGTTACGTCCTCGGTCCGGCTGAGCAGTTCTTC. As protein: CASSYVLGPAEQFF.

As regards this clonotype: This may be a read error: a much more frequent sequence differs by one nucleotide. The chain combines TRBV6-2 or TRBV6-3 with TRBJ2-1; possibly TRBD2 for D (6 bases). Germline loops: CDR1 MNHEY, CDR2 SVGEGT. This CDR3 spans 14 amino acids. The CDR3 loop reads CTSITGGTYNEQFF. Written as DNA, the CDR3 is TGTACCAGCATTACCGGGGGTACCTACAATGAGCAGTTCTTC.

This clonotype appeared many times. The J gene is TRBJ2-3, the V gene TRBV7-9; a weak D match, TRBD2 (5 bases). The V gene lost 1 base and the J gene lost 4 bases, with 9 bases spanning the gap. The CDR3 loop spans 14 amino acids. The germline V gene encodes CDR1 SEHNR and CDR2 FQNEAQ (reference sequence). In DNA, the CDR3 is TGTGCCAGCAGCTTAGGATCTAGCTCAGATACGCAGTATTTT. This gives the protein CASSLGSSSDTQYF. The complete variable domain, with remaining parts taken from reference TRBV7-9 and TRBJ2-3, reads DTGVSQNPRHKITKRGQNVTFRCDPISEHNRLYWYRQTLGQGPEFLTYFQNEAQLEKSRLLSDRFSAERPKGSFSTLEIQRTEQGDSAMYLCASSLGSSSDTQYFGPGTRLTVL.

The V call is TRBV7-9, the J call TRBJ2-2; D is unclear. The CDR3 sequence is 11 residues long. Germline CDR1 and CDR2: SEHNR and FQNEAQ (reference sequence). V gave up 5 bases and J gave up 7 bases, with 5 bases separating them. The CDR3 region has the DNA TGTGCCAGCAGCCCCTACGGGGAGCTGTTTTTT. It codes for CASSPYGELFF.

This clonotype was picked up a small number of times. The V gene is TRBV2, the J gene TRBJ1-1; D ambiguous. The CDR3 has 13 amino acids. Germline V CDR1 and CDR2: SNHLY, FYNNEI. V was trimmed by 3 bases and J by 3 bases, leaving 8 bases between them. The CDR3 bases are TGTGCCAGCAGTGACTCCGAGTACACTGAAGCTTTCTTT. Translation gives CASSDSEYTEAFF.

At least ten counts were recorded for this clonotype. The gene calls are TRBV7-3 and TRBJ2-5; 13 bases fit TRBD2. The V and J ends lost 5 bases and 4 bases, in that order; junction bases with no gene match: 4. Germline assignment: CDR1 SGHTA and CDR2 FQGTGA. The CDR3 is 15 residues long. CDR3 DNA sequence: TGTGCCAGCAGCACTAGCGGGGGGGCAGGAGAGACCCAGTACTTC. Translation: CASSTSGGAGETQYF.

The rearrangement uses TRBV11-2 and TRBJ1-1; TRBD1 is a possible D gene (5 bases). The V end was cut by 3 bases, the J end by 0 bases, with 26 bases between. The length of the CDR3 is 20 residues. The germline V gene encodes CDR1 SGHAT and CDR2 FQNNGV. DNA for the CDR3: TGTGCCAGCAGCTTCCCAACCATCGGGACTGATATCCATATGAACACTGAAGCTTTCTTT. It yields the protein CASSFPTIGTDIHMNTEAFF.